Listed here are 24 T cell receptor beta chains from one sample, sequenced in a study of OX40 agonist ivuxolimab in advanced cancers. Clones were read by immunoSEQ multiplex PCR, and TCRdb kept only the in-frame ones, dropping some. Of roughly 75,000 clones in the sample, about 92% are singletons; the top ten hold 0.3% to 0.45%. The sequencing used CD4+ or CD8+ T cells sorted from blood, collected in a trial of the OX40 agonist ivuxolimab. The receptors shown here come from an adult with an advanced solid tumor such as melanoma, head and neck, liver or kidney cancer.

This clone was observed a few times. The chain recombines TRBV19 with TRBJ1-5; D is uncertain. V was cut by 5 bases and J by 6 bases, with 14 bases left in between. CDR1 is LNHDA and CDR2 is SQIVND in the germline V gene (reference sequence). The CDR3 has 14 amino acids. CDR3 coding DNA: TGTGCCAGTAGTCCTCAGGTATTGGGTCAGCCCCAGCATTTT. Its protein product is CASSPQVLGQPQHF.

DNA of the CDR3: TGTGCCAGCACCGACAGGGGCCCAAATGAAAAACTGTTTTTT. Amino acid sequence: CASTDRGPNEKLFF. The gene calls are TRBV27 and TRBJ1-4; 8 nucleotides match TRBD1. V shed 7 bases, J shed 5 bases, and the junction held 6 bases outside the gene matches. The CDR3 contains 14 residues. Looked up from germline, CDR1 is MNHEY and CDR2 is SMNVEV (reference sequence).

This chain connects TRBV7-2 to TRBJ2-7, with a tentative D call TRBD2 (7 bases). The ends were cut back, 0 bases at V and 0 bases at J, with 15 bases in the middle. This CDR3 is 17 amino acids long. Germline values: CDR1 SGHTA, CDR2 FQGNSA. The CDR3 here is CASSLAGVGGPSYEQYF. CDR3 nucleotide sequence: TGTGCCAGCAGCTTAGCTGGGGTCGGGGGGCCCTCCTACGAGCAGTACTTC.

The chain carries TRBV19 and TRBJ1-5; TRBD1 might be the D (6 bases). The V end lost 1 base, the J end lost 0 bases, and 10 bases lay between the germline ends. CDR3 length: 16 amino acids. Germline assignment: CDR1 LNHDA and CDR2 SQIVND (reference sequence). The CDR3 DNA reads TGTGCCAGTAGTATAGCGGGGACATATAGCAATCAGCCCCAGCATTTT. Its translation is CASSIAGTYSNQPQHF.

The chain combines TRBV11-2 with TRBJ2-6; D may be TRBD1 or TRBD2 (5 bases each). The germline gives CDR1 SGHAT, CDR2 FQNNGV. The CDR3 contains 15 residues. Trimming took 5 bases from V and 4 from J, leaving 12 bases between them. The CDR3 is CASSKGPSGANVLTF. The CDR3 DNA sequence: TGTGCCAGCAGCAAGGGACCTTCCGGGGCCAACGTCCTGACTTTC.

This chain joins TRBV7-2 and TRBJ2-7, with a tentative D call TRBD2 (6 bases). V was clipped by 2 bases and J by 6 bases, with 20 bases between them. The germline gives CDR1 SGHTA, CDR2 FQGNSA. The CDR3 loop spans 16 amino acids. The CDR3 protein is CASSLSGGGIPFEQYF. CDR3 in DNA: TGTGCCAGCAGCTTATCGGGTGGCGGGATTCCTTTCGAGCAGTACTTC.

This sequence joins TRBV7-3 and TRBJ2-1, with 9 nucleotides matching TRBD1. V was pared by 4 bases and J by 10 bases, with 8 bases of the junction left unmatched. CDR1 and CDR2 (germline): SGHTA, FQGTGA. The CDR3 spans 14 residues. The CDR3 region is CASSYRDRAREQFF. CDR3 nucleotide sequence: TGTGCCAGCAGCTACCGGGACAGGGCAAGGGAGCAGTTCTTC.

The J gene is TRBJ1-4, the V gene TRBV7-9; 11 nucleotides line up with TRBD1. The CDR3 runs to 16 residues. Germline lookup yields CDR1 SEHNR and CDR2 FQNEAQ (reference sequence). With V trimmed by 5 bases and J by 0 bases, 2 bases remained unmatched. For the CDR3, the DNA is TGTGCCAGCAGCCCGGGACAGGGGGCAACTAATGAAAAACTGTTTTTT. It yields the protein CASSPGQGATNEKLFF.

The rearrangement links TRBV4-3 to TRBJ1-2; D might be TRBD1 (5 bases). Trimming stripped 2 bases from V and 1 base from J, with 20 bases between. The V gene's germline CDR1 is LGHNA and CDR2 YSLEER. The CDR3 consists of 18 residues. This CDR3 is CASSQLISQGRVNYGYTF. The CDR3 DNA follows: TGCGCCAGCAGCCAACTAATCTCTCAGGGTCGGGTTAACTATGGCTACACCTTC.

V is TRBV7-2 and J is TRBJ2-7, with D uncertain. This CDR3 is 12 amino acids long. CDR1 and CDR2 from the germline V gene are SGHTA and FQGNSA. V shed 0 bases and J shed 4 bases, with 4 bases lying between them. CDR3 nucleotide sequence: TGTGCCAGCAGCTTAGCGATGTACGAGCAGTACTTC. Encoded protein: CASSLAMYEQYF.

This chain connects TRBV7-2 to TRBJ2-7; TRBD1 aligns across 7 bases. V gave up 5 bases and J gave up 2 bases; unmatched junction bases: 6. Germline V gene sequence: CDR1 SGHTA, CDR2 FQGNSA. The CDR3 runs 14 residues. The chain's CDR3 is CASSITGDPYEQYF. In DNA form, the CDR3 reads TGTGCCAGCAGCATAACAGGGGATCCCTACGAGCAGTACTTC.

CDR3 protein: CASSPAGGGSYNEQFF. The CDR3 DNA is TGCGCCAGCAGCCCCGCGGGGGGGGGCTCCTACAATGAGCAGTTCTTC. This chain links TRBV5-1 with TRBJ2-1; 9 bases are shared with TRBD2. This CDR3 is built from 16 residues. The germline gives CDR1 SGHRS, CDR2 YFSETQ. V shed 4 bases, J shed 0 bases, and the junction held 5 bases outside the gene matches.

With regard to this clone: Different DNA sequences within this sample yield the same CDR3. The chain is built from TRBV6-6 and TRBJ2-7; 8 bases fit TRBD1. The CDR3 runs to 14 residues. Losses at the gene ends were 3 bases for V and 2 bases for J; bases not matched to a gene: 3. Germline values: CDR1 MNHNY, CDR2 SVGAGI (reference sequence). The CDR3 spells CASSYGTGTYEQYF. Here the CDR3 DNA reads TGTGCCAGCAGTTATGGGACAGGAACCTACGAGCAGTACTTC.

The chain has TRBV10-1 and TRBJ2-1; 10 bases are shared with TRBD2. J gave up 1 base and V 6 bases, and 3 bases lay outside the gene matches. This CDR3 has 15 residues. From germline, CDR1 is WNHNN and CDR2 SYGVQD (reference sequence). CDR3: CASSPAGGSYNEQFF. The DNA of the CDR3 is TGCGCCAGCAGCCCAGCGGGAGGGTCCTACAATGAGCAGTTCTTC.

The J gene is TRBJ2-3, the V gene TRBV2; D gene ambiguous. V was shortened by 6 bases and J by 6 bases, with 10 bases between the two germline ends. Germline CDR1 SNHLY, CDR2 FYNNEI. The CDR3 contains 12 residues. This chain's CDR3 is CASRANGDTQYF. DNA for the CDR3: TGTGCCAGCAGGGCGAACGGGGATACGCAGTATTTT.

The rearrangement links TRBV19 to TRBJ2-2; TRBD2 matches 9 bases. CDR3 length: 16 amino acids. Germline lookup yields CDR1 LNHDA and CDR2 SQIVND (reference sequence). J was trimmed by 3 bases and V by 3 bases; bases with no gene match: 5. The CDR3 region has the DNA TGTGCCAGTAGTATCTCTACTAGCGGGTACACCGGGGAGCTGTTTTTT. Translated, it gives CASSISTSGYTGELFF.

The V call is TRBV6-5, the J call TRBJ1-1, with unresolved D. The CDR3 runs 14 residues. Trimming cost V 0 bases and J 1 base, with 6 bases left between them. The germline V gene has CDR1 MNHEY and CDR2 SVGAGI. DNA for the CDR3: TGTGCCAGCAGTTACTCGACGGGGAACACTGAAGCTTTCTTT. This encodes CASSYSTGNTEAFF.

This chain joins TRBV19 and TRBJ1-2; D may be TRBD1 (5 bases). There are 13 residues in the CDR3. Germline CDR1 and CDR2: LNHDA and SQIVND (reference sequence). Trimming removed 9 bases from V and 1 base from J, with 12 bases in between. The CDR3, as DNA: TGTGCCAGCAGGGTCAGCGGTAACTATGGCTACACCTTC. This translates into CASRVSGNYGYTF.

The chain employs TRBV6-6 and TRBJ2-7; D uncertain. V lost 2 bases to trimming and J lost 0 bases, with 8 bases between them. Germline assignment: CDR1 MNHNY and CDR2 SVGAGI (reference sequence). This CDR3 contains 14 residues. CDR3 coding DNA: TGTGCCAGCAGTTACGGGCTTAACTCCTACGAGCAGTACTTC. Amino acids: CASSYGLNSYEQYF.

The J gene is TRBJ2-7, the V gene TRBV6-5; TRBD1 aligns across 10 bases. The germline V gene encodes CDR1 MNHEY and CDR2 SVGAGI. CDR3 length equals 15 residues. With V trimmed by 2 bases and J by 2 bases, 3 bases remained unmatched. The CDR3 reads CASSYPGTGAYEQYF. The CDR3 DNA follows: TGTGCCAGCAGTTACCCCGGGACAGGGGCCTACGAGCAGTACTTC.

The chain is built from TRBV5-1 and TRBJ1-5, with D unresolved. This CDR3 spans 19 amino acids. V dropped 4 bases and J dropped 0 bases, with 23 bases sitting between them. CDR1 and CDR2 (germline): SGHRS, YFSETQ. The CDR3 here is CASSPPPLNLNPSNQPQHF. CDR3 nucleotide sequence: TGCGCCAGCAGCCCACCACCCTTAAATTTAAATCCTAGCAATCAGCCCCAGCATTTT.

The chain carries TRBV28 and TRBJ2-7, with 13 bases fitting TRBD2. This CDR3 contains 17 residues. Germline loops: CDR1 MDHEN, CDR2 SYDVKM. V lost 6 bases and J lost 3; bases outside the gene matches: 11. The CDR3 nucleotides are TGTGCCAGCAGCAGCTGGGGGGGGACTAGCGGGAACTACGAGCAGTACTTC. This encodes CASSSWGGTSGNYEQYF.

This clone was detected once. V usage is TRBV5-1 and J usage is TRBJ1-1; D is unclear. The CDR3 extends over 13 amino acids. V shed 4 bases and J shed 1 base, with 8 bases lying between them. Germline assignment: CDR1 SGHRS and CDR2 YFSETQ. The CDR3 here is CASSRDWNTEAFF. The CDR3 nucleotides read TGCGCCAGCAGCCGAGATTGGAACACTGAAGCTTTCTTT.

The chain employs TRBV6-6 and TRBJ1-3; weak D call: TRBD1 (6 bases). Trimming cost V 8 bases and J 2 bases, with 16 bases left between them. Germline V lookup: CDR1 MNHNY, CDR2 SVGAGI (reference sequence). The CDR3 extends over 15 amino acids. In DNA form, the CDR3 reads TGTGCCAGCGGCCGGGACATAGCTGCTGGAAACACCATATATTTT. Protein product: CASGRDIAAGNTIYF.